This T cell receptor (beta chain) was recovered during a study of shared clonotypes between healthy human individuals. Points from the study as a whole: The study generally estimated greater richness for naive than memory subsets.

Clones were sequenced by immunoSEQ multiplex PCR, and TCRdb holds only the in-frame ones, with some missing. The sample carries over a million clones, around 97% recorded once. The germline gives CDR1 KGHSH, CDR2 LQKENI. The length of the CDR3 is 15 residues. Trimming at V came to 1 base and at J to 3 bases, leaving 6 bases not matched to a gene. A word on this clone: Its antigen is not known.

The source is a man aged 25 to 40 in good health. Sequencing was carried out using naive CD4+ T cells sorted from blood. Subset: CD45RA+ positively selected. The chain uses TRBV18 and TRBJ2-7; 7 bases map to TRBD1. The CDR3 DNA sequence: TGTGCCAGCTCACCACGGACAGGCGCGATCTACGAGCAGTACTTC. Protein: CASSPRTGAIYEQYF. The whole variable domain, filled in from reference TRBV18 and TRBJ2-7, reads NAGVMQNPRHLVRRRGQEARLRCSPMKGHSHVYWYRQLPEEGLKFMVYLQKENIIDESGMPKERFSAEFPKEGPSILRIQQVVRGDSAAYFCASSPRTGAIYEQYFGPGTRLTVT.